Presented here are 8 T cell receptor beta chains from one specimen sequenced in a study of regulatory T cells in long-lasting Graves disease (dated by TCRdb to about 2021). Preparation of the library involved multiplex PCR. The data were produced on an Illumina HiSeq 4000. iRepertoire HTBI primers and Arm-PCR amplification of CDR3 regions were used to construct TCR beta libraries. TCRdb reanalyzed the raw reads on its own, using fastp at Q25 for trimming and MiXCR for clone calling, and kept in-frame beta chains. Rows with a matching CDR3 protein are joined into one entry that keeps the most common DNA and genes. The sample table shows about 530,000 distinct CDR3 sequences, and more than 15% are seen once. The ten largest clones capture around 25% of the sample. The time point label, read with the paper, signifies: newly diagnosed GD, antithyroid drugs for less than 3 months. For both TCR sequencing and RNA sequencing, RNA was extracted from PBMCs using TRIzol.

This sample was also put to use in a study of T cells in Graves' hyperthyroidism and ophthalmopathy.

Sequencing was performed on peripheral blood mononuclear cells (PBMCs), taken at new diagnosis, from a patient treated with antithyroid drugs. Source of these receptors: a woman aged 40 to 65 with Graves disease. Donor details come from another sample of the same person, matched by shared clones.

The table lists this clonotype with many counts. The chain is built from TRBV12-3 or TRBV12-4 and TRBJ1-2; TRBD1 matches at 7 bases. V was clipped by 8 bases and J by 4 bases; unmatched bases: 1. CDR3 length: 11 residues. CDR3 sequence: CASGTAYGYTF. The CDR3 nucleotides read TGTGCCAGCGGGACAGCCTATGGCTACACCTTC.

To note about this clonotype: Possible read error: a much larger clone is one base away. The V gene is TRBV2, the J gene TRBJ2-2; D perhaps matches TRBD1 (5 bases). CDR3 size: 16 residues. Deletions cut 1 base from V and 4 bases from J, with 13 bases between. Looked up from germline, CDR1 is SNHLY and CDR2 is FYNNEI. In nucleotides, the CDR3 is TGTGCCAGCAGTGAAGAAGGAAGGGGAATCACCGGGGAGCTGTTTTTT. The encoded protein is CASSEEGRGITGELFF.

This clonotype was counted ten times or more. One junction end does not reproduce the germline sequence, and a read error may be involved. V usage is TRBV18 and J usage is TRBJ2-3; possible D gene TRBD1, 6 bases. In germline, CDR1 is KGHSH, CDR2 LQKENI. The CDR3 sequence is 15 residues long. CDR3 amino acids: CASSPLQGITDTQYF. The DNA of the CDR3 is TGTGCCAGCTCTCCACTACAGGGTATCACAGATACGCAGTATTTT.

This clonotype was found a few times. This chain joins TRBV19 and TRBJ1-5; D is perhaps TRBD1 (5 bases). The CDR3 has 14 residues. Germline-derived CDR1 and CDR2 are LNHDA and SQIVND (reference sequence). V was shortened by 6 bases and J by 5 bases, with 14 bases between the two germline ends. The CDR3 is CASRPGTTHQPQHF. CDR3 nucleotide sequence: TGTGCCAGTAGACCGGGGACGACCCATCAGCCCCAGCATTTT. Full variable domain (remainder filled in from reference TRBV19 and TRBJ1-5): DGGITQSPKYLFRKEGQNVTLSCEQNLNHDAMYWYRQDPGQGLRLIYYSQIVNDFQKGDIAEGYSVSREKKESFPLTVTSAQKNPTAFYLCASRPGTTHQPQHFGDGTRLSIL.

This clonotype was counted ten times or more. The chain recombines TRBV6-5 with TRBJ1-4; the D gene is possibly TRBD1 (5 bases). V lost 0 bases and J 15 bases, leaving 17 bases between the germline ends. CDR3 length: 14 residues. The germline V gene has CDR1 MNHEY and CDR2 SVGAGI. CDR3 bases: TGTGCCAGCAGTTACTCGGACGGGATGACAGAAATGTTTTTT. Translation gives CASSYSDGMTEMFF.

V gene TRBV18 combines with J gene TRBJ1-1, with TRBD1 matching over 8 bases. The CDR3 length is 15 residues. The ends lost 3 bases at V and 3 bases at J; junction bases unmatched: 6. Germline V gene data show CDR1 as KGHSH and CDR2 as LQKENI. CDR3 DNA sequence: TGTGCCAGCTCACCTGGACAGGGAAGGGACACTGAAGCTTTCTTT. Its translation: CASSPGQGRDTEAFF. The full variable domain, with the rest looked up from reference TRBV18 and TRBJ1-1, is NAGVMQNPRHLVRRRGQEARLRCSPMKGHSHVYWYRQLPEEGLKFMVYLQKENIIDESGMPKERFSAEFPKEGPSILRIQQVVRGDSAAYFCASSPGQGRDTEAFFGQGTRLTVV.

The rearrangement joins TRBV10-3 to TRBJ2-2; D might be TRBD1 or TRBD2, each matching 5 bases. The CDR3 length is 14 residues. V was cut by 10 bases and J by 3 bases, with 15 bases left in between. CDR1 and CDR2 from the germline V gene are ENHRY and SYGVKD. As DNA, the CDR3 is TGTGCCACCAGACAGCGGCTAGACACCGGGGAGCTGTTTTTT. It translates to CATRQRLDTGELFF.

V is TRBV19 and J is TRBJ2-7; D ambiguous. Germline V gene lookup returns CDR1 LNHDA and CDR2 SQIVND (reference sequence). V was pared by 3 bases and J by 3 bases, with 9 bases between. The CDR3 consists of 13 residues. CDR3 coding DNA: TGTGCCAGTAGTATTAGTCAGGACTACGAGCAGTACTTC. Translated, it gives CASSISQDYEQYF.